This T cell receptor beta chain was sequenced for a study of blood T cell repertoires in COVID-19. Study context: Italy, Spain and the United States were the sources of the convalescent and acute COVID-19 samples. Nucleic acid was either cDNA or gDNA, and it came from T cells, B-cell-depleted T cells, or PBMCs.

In the original processing: The assay estimated nucleated cells by amplifying reference gene primers. Profiling relied on immunoSEQ multiplex PCR, and the TCRdb table lists in-frame clones only, not all of them. That table gives V, J and clone size, and the DNA gave D and trimming. The table lists over 300,000 clones, 89% of them singletons. Germline CDR1 and CDR2: SGHTA and FQGNSA. The CDR3 runs to 15 residues. Unmatched junction bases numbered 5, after V lost 2 bases and J lost 3 bases. The V call is TRBV7-2, the J call TRBJ2-7, with TRBD2 identical over 9 bases. Input material: peripheral blood. The source is a man between 18 and 35 years old who had recovered from COVID-19. The CDR3 DNA reads as TGTGCCAGCAGCTTAACGTCTAGCGGGGACTACGAGCAGTACTTC. Its translation: CASSLTSSGDYEQYF.